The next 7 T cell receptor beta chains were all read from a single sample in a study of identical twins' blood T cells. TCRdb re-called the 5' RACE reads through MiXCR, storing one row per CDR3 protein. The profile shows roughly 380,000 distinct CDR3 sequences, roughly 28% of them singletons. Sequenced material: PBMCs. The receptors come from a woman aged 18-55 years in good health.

The CDR3 region has the DNA TGCAGTGCTAATCGGGGAACCTACGAGCAGTACTTC. Protein: CSANRGTYEQYF. The rearrangement uses TRBV20-1 and TRBJ2-7, with a weak D call TRBD2 (5 bases). Germline V CDR1 and CDR2: DFQATT, SNEGSKA (reference sequence). This CDR3 is built from 12 residues. V was pared by 4 bases and J by 2 bases, with 9 bases between.

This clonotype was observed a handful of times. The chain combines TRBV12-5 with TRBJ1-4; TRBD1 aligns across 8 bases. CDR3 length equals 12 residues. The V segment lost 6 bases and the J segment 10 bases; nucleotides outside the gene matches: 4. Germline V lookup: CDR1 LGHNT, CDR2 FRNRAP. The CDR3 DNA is TGTGCTAGTGGCAGGACAGGGATAAAACTGTTTTTT. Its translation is CASGRTGIKLFF.

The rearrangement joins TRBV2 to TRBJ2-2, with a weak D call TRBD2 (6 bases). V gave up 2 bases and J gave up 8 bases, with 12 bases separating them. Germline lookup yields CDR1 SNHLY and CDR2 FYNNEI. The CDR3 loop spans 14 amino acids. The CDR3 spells CASSEQGLPGELFF. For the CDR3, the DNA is TGTGCCAGCAGTGAACAGGGACTTCCAGGGGAGCTGTTTTTT. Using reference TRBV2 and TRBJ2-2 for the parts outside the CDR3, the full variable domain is EPEVTQTPSHQVTQMGQEVILRCVPISNHLYFYWYRQILGQKVEFLVSFYNNEISEKSEIFDDQFSVERPDGSNFTLKIRSTKLEDSAMYFCASSEQGLPGELFFGEGSRLTVL.

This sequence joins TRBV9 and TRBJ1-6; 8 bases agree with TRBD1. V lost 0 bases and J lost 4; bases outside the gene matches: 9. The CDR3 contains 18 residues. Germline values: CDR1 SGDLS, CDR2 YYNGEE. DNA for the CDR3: TGTGCCAGCAGCGTAGCTGGAGATAGGACAGGGTATAATTCACCCCTCCACTTT. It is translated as CASSVAGDRTGYNSPLHF.

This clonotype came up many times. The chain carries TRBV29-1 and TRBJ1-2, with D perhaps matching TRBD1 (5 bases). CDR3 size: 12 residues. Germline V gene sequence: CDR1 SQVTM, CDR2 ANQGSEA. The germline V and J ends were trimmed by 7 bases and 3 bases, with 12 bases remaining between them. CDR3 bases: TGCAGCGCTAGAGACAGTTACTATGGCTACACCTTC. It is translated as CSARDSYYGYTF.

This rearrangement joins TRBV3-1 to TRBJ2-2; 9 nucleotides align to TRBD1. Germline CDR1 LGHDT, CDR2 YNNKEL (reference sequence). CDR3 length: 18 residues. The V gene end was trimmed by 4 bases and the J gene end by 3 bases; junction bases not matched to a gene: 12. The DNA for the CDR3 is TGTGCCAGCAGCCCTCATAGAACAGGGGGCGCAGACACCGGGGAGCTGTTTTTT. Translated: CASSPHRTGGADTGELFF.

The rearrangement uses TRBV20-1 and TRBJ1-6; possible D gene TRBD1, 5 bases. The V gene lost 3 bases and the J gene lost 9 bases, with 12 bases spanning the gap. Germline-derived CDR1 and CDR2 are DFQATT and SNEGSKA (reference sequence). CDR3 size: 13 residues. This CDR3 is CSASGTAVSPLHF. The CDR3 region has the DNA TGCAGTGCTAGTGGGACGGCCGTTTCACCCCTCCACTTT.